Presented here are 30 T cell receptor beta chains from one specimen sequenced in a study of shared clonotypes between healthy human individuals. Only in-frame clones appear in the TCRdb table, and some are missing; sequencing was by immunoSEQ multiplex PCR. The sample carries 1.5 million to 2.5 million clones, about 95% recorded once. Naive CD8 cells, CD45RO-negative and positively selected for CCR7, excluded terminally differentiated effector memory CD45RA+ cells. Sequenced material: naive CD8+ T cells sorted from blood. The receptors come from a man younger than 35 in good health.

The CDR3 DNA reads as TGTGCCAGCAGCTTAGGAGGGACAGGGGGATCACCCCTCCACTTT. This gives the protein CASSLGGTGGSPLHF. The V gene is TRBV7-8, the J gene TRBJ1-6; 11 nucleotides agree with TRBD1. CDR1 and CDR2 from the germline V gene are SGHVS and FQNEAQ. This CDR3 spans 15 amino acids. The V segment lost 1 base and the J segment 10 bases; nucleotides outside the gene matches: 3.

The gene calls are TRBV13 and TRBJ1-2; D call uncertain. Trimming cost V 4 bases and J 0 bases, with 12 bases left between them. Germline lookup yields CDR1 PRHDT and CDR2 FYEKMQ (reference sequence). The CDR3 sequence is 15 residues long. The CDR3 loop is CASSSQTDSNYGYTF. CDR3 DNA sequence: TGTGCCAGCAGCTCCCAGACGGATTCTAACTATGGCTACACCTTC.

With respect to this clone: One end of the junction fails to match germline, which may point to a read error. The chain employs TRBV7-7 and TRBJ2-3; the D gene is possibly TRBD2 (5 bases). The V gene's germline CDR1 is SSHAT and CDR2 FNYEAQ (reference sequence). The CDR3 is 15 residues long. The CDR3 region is CASSPLLAATDTQYF. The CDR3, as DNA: TGTGCTAGCAGCCCCCTCCTAGCAGCCACAGATACGCAGTATTTT.

DNA for the CDR3: TGTGCCAGCAGTTGGGCAGGGGTAAACACTGAAGCTTTCTTT. Translated: CASSWAGVNTEAFF. The chain recombines TRBV27 with TRBJ1-1; TRBD1 might be the D (6 bases). CDR3 length equals 14 residues. The germline V gene encodes CDR1 MNHEY and CDR2 SMNVEV (reference sequence). V shed 4 bases and J shed 2 bases, with 11 bases lying between them.

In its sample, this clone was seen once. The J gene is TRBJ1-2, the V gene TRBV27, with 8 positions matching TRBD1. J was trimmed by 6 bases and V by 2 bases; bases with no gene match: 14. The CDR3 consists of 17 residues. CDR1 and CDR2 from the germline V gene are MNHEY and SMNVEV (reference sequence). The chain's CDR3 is CASSLNPGQGRRDGYTF. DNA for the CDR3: TGTGCCAGCAGTTTAAACCCCGGACAGGGTAGAAGGGATGGCTACACCTTC.

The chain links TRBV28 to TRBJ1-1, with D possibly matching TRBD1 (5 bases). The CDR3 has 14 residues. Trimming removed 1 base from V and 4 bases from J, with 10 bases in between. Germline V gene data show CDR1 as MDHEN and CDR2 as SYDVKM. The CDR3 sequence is CASSLSGGSTEAFF. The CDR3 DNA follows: TGTGCCAGCAGTTTATCTGGGGGGTCCACTGAAGCTTTCTTT.

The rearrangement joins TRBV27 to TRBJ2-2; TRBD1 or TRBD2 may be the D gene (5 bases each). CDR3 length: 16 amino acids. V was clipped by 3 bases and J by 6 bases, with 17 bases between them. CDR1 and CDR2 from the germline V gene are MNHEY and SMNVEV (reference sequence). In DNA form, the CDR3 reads TGTGCCAGCAGTTTTTTAGAGGGTTTAGGGGCCGGGGAGCTGTTTTTT. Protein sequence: CASSFLEGLGAGELFF.

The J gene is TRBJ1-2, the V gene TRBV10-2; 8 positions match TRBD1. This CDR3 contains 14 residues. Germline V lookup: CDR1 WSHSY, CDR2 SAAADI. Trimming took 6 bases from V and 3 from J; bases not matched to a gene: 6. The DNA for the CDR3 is TGCGCCAGCAGGGACACAGGGGGGGACTATGGCTACACCTTC. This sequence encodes CASRDTGGDYGYTF.

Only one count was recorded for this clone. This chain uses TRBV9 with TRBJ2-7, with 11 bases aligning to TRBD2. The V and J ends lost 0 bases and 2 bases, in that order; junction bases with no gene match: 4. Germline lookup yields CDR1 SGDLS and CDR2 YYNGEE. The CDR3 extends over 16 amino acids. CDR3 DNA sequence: TGTGCCAGCAGCGTAGGTCTAGCGGGAGGAGCCTACGAGCAGTACTTC. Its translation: CASSVGLAGGAYEQYF.

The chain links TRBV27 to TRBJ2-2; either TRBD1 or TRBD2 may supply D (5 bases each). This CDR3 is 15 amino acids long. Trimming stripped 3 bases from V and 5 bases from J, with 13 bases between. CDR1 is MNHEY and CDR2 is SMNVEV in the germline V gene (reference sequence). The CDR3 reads CASSFAVGTTGELFF. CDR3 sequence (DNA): TGTGCCAGCAGTTTCGCCGTAGGGACGACCGGGGAGCTGTTTTTT.

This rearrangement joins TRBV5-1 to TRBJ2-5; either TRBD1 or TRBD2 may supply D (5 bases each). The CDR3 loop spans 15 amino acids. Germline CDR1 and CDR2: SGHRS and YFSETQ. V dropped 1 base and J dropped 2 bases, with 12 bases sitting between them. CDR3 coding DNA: TGCGCCAGCAGCTTGTTCCAGGGCGGGCAAGAGACCCAGTACTTC. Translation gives CASSLFQGGQETQYF.

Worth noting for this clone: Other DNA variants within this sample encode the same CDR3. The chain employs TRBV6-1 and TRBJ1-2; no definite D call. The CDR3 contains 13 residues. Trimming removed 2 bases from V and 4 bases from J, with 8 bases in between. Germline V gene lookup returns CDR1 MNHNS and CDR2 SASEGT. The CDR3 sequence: CASSERTPYGYTF. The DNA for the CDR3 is TGTGCCAGCAGTGAACGAACTCCCTATGGCTACACCTTC.

The CDR3: CASSLGLAGGGTDTQYF. CDR3 DNA sequence: TGTGCCAGCAGCTTAGGACTAGCGGGAGGTGGGACAGATACGCAGTATTTT. The rearrangement uses TRBV7-2 and TRBJ2-3; 13 bases agree with TRBD2. The V gene's germline CDR1 is SGHTA and CDR2 FQGNSA. The CDR3 extends over 17 amino acids. Germline trimming cut 1 base from V and 3 bases from J; bases unmatched to any gene: 4.

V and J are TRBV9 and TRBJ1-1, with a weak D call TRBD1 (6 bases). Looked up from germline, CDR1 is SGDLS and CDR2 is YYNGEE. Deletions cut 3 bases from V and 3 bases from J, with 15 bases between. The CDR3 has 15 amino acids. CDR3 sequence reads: CASSASTGSDTEAFF. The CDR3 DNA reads TGTGCCAGCAGCGCTTCGACAGGTAGCGACACTGAAGCTTTCTTT.

Here the CDR3 DNA reads TGCGCCAGCAGCCAAGATCTGACAGGGGGCAACACCGGGGAGCTGTTTTTT. Amino acids: CASSQDLTGGNTGELFF. The J gene is TRBJ2-2, the V gene TRBV4-3; 10 bases are shared with TRBD1. Germline CDR1 is LGHNA and CDR2 is YSLEER. The junction had 3 bases not matched to a gene; V was cut back by 0 bases and J by 2 bases. The CDR3 is 17 residues long.

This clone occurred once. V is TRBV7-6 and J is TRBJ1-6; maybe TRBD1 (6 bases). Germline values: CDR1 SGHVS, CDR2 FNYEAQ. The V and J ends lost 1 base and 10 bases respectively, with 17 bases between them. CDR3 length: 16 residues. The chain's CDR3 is CASSLEGVAGFSPLHF. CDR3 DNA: TGTGCCAGCAGCTTAGAGGGGGTGGCTGGTTTCTCACCCCTCCACTTT.

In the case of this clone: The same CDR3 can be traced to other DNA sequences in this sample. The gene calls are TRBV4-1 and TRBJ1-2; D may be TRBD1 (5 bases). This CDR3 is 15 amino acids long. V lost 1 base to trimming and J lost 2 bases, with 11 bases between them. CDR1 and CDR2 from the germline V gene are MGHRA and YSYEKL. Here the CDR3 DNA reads TGCGCCAGCAGCCAAGGGGCCCGGGACAACTATGGCTACACCTTC. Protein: CASSQGARDNYGYTF.

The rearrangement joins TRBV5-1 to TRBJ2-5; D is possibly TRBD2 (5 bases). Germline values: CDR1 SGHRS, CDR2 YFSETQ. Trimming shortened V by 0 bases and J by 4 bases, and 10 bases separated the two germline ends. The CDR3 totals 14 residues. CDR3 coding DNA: TGCGCCAGCAGCTTGGTGGAGGCCCCAGAGACCCAGTACTTC. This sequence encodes CASSLVEAPETQYF.

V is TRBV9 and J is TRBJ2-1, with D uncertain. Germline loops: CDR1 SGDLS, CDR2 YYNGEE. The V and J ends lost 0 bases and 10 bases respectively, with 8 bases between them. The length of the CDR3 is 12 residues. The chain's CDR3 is CASSVEGREQFF. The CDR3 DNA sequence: TGTGCCAGCAGCGTAGAGGGCAGAGAGCAGTTCTTC. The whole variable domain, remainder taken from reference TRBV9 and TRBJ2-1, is DSGVTQTPKHLITATGQRVTLRCSPRSGDLSVYWYQQSLDQGLQFLIQYYNGEERAKGNILERFSAQQFPDLHSELNLSSLELGDSALYFCASSVEGREQFFGPGTRLTVL.

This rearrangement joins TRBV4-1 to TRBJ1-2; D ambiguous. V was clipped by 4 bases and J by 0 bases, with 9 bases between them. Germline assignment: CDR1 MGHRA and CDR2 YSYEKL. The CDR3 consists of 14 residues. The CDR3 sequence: CASSRGTSNYGYTF. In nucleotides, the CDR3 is TGCGCCAGCAGCCGTGGCACATCTAACTATGGCTACACCTTC.

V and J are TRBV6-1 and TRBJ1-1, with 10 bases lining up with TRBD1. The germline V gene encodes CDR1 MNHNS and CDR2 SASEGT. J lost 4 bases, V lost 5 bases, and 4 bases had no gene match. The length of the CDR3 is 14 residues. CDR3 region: CASSRTGGVTEAFF. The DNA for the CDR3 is TGTGCCAGCAGTAGGACAGGGGGGGTCACTGAAGCTTTCTTT.

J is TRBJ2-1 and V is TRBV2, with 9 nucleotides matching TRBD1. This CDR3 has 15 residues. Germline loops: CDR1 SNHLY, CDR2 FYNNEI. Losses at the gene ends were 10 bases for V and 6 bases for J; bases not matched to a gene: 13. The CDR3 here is CATHDPGTGINEQFF. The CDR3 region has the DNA TGTGCCACCCACGATCCTGGGACAGGGATCAATGAGCAGTTCTTC.

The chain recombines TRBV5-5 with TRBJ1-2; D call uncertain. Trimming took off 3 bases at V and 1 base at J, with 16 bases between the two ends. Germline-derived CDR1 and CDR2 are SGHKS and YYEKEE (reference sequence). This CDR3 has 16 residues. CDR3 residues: CASSSSDGRLNYGYTF. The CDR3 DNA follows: TGTGCCAGCAGCTCCTCGGACGGCAGACTTAACTATGGCTACACCTTC.

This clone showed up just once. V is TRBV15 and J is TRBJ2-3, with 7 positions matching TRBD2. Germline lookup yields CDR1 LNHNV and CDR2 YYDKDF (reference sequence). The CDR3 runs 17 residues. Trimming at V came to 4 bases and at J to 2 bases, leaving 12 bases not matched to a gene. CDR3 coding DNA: TGTGCCACCAGCAAAGGACTAGGGTTACTGGACACAGATACGCAGTATTTT. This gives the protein CATSKGLGLLDTDTQYF.

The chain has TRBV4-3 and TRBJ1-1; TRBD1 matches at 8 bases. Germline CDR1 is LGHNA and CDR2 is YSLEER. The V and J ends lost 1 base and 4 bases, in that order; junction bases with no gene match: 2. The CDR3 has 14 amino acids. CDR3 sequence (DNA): TGCGCCAGCAGCCAAGTTACAGGGGGCACTGAAGCTTTCTTT. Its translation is CASSQVTGGTEAFF.

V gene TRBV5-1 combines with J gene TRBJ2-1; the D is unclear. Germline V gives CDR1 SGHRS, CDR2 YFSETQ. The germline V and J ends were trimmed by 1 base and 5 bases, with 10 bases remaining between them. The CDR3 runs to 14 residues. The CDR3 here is CASSLRLDHNEQFF. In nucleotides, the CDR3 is TGCGCCAGCAGCTTGAGGCTAGATCACAATGAGCAGTTCTTC.

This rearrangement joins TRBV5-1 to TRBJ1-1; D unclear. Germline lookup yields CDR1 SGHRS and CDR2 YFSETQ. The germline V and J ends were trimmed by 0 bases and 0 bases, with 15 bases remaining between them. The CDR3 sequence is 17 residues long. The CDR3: CASSLGSLASVNTEAFF. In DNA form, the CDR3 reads TGCGCCAGCAGCTTGGGTTCTTTGGCGTCGGTGAACACTGAAGCTTTCTTT.

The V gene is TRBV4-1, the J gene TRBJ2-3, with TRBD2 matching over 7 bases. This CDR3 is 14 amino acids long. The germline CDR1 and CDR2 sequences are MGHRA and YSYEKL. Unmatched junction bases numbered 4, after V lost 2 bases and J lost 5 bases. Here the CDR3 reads CASSQRTSVDTQYF. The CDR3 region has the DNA TGCGCCAGCAGCCAAAGGACTAGTGTAGATACGCAGTATTTT.

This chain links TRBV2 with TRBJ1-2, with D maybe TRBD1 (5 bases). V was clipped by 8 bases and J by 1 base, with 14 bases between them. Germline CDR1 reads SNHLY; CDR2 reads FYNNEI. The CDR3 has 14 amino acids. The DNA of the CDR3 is TGTGCCAGCCTGGACGGGGCGAGTAACTATGGCTACACCTTC. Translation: CASLDGASNYGYTF.

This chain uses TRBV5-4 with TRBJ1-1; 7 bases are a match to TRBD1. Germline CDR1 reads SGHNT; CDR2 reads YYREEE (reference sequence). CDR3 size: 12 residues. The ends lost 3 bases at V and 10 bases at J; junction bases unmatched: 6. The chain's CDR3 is CASSWGTAGAFF. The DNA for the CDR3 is TGTGCCAGCAGCTGGGGGACAGCGGGAGCTTTCTTT.